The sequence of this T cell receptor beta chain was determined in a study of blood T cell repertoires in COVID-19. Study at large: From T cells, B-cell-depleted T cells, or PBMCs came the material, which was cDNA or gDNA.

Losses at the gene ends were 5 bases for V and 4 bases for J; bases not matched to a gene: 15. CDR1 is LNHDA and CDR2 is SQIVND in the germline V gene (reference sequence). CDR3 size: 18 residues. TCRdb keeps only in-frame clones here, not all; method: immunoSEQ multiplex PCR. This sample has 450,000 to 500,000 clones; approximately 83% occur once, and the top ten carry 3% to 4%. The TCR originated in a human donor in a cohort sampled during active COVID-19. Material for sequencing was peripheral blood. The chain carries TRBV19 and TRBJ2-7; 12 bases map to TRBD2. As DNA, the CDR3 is TGTGCCAGTAGTGCGACTAGCGGGAGAGGCACCCCAATTTACGAGCAGTACTTC. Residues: CASSATSGRGTPIYEQYF.